This T cell receptor beta chain was sequenced during a study of blood T cell repertoires in COVID-19. In the study overall: The United States, Italy and Spain were the sources of the acute and convalescent COVID-19 samples.

Original processing methods: Amplifying reference gene primers gave estimates of nucleated cell counts. Measured with immunoSEQ multiplex PCR; TCRdb has only the in-frame clones, and not every one. Clone size and V and J calls were adopted from that table, with D and trimming inferred from the DNA. The sample lists some 200,000 clones; 89% were seen once. Germline V CDR1 and CDR2: WSHSY, SAAADI. The ends were cut back, 6 bases at V and 3 bases at J, with 12 bases in the middle. The CDR3 covers 14 residues. Sequenced sample: peripheral blood. The chain has TRBV10-2 and TRBJ1-5; tentatively, D is TRBD1 (5 bases). The sequence came from a woman between 40 and 55 years old with acute or convalescent COVID-19. The CDR3 DNA is TGCGCCAGCAGGGCACAGGTGTTCAATCAGCCCCAGCATTTT. Amino acids: CASRAQVFNQPQHF.